These 8 T cell receptor beta chains were sequenced from one sample in a study of blood T cell repertoires in COVID-19. Clones were sequenced by immunoSEQ multiplex PCR, and TCRdb holds only the in-frame ones, with some missing. The sample includes about 72,000 clones, 82% of them seen just once. The sequenced sample consisted of peripheral blood. Every receptor here comes from a human donor in a cohort sampled during active COVID-19.

Only one count was recorded for this clone. The V gene is TRBV7-2, the J gene TRBJ1-2, with TRBD1 matching 8 bases. Losses at the gene ends were 4 bases for V and 6 bases for J; bases not matched to a gene: 10. CDR1 is SGHTA, CDR2 FQGNSA, per germline. This CDR3 is 15 amino acids long. Here the CDR3 reads CASSSFRGLKDGYTF. The CDR3 region has the DNA TGTGCCAGCAGCTCCTTCAGGGGGCTTAAGGATGGCTACACCTTC.

The chain joins TRBV7-2 to TRBJ1-1; 7 positions agree with TRBD1. The trim removed 4 bases at V and 0 bases at J, leaving 11 bases unmatched. Germline V gene data show CDR1 as SGHTA and CDR2 as FQGNSA. The length of the CDR3 is 17 residues. The CDR3 DNA is TGTGCCAGCAGCTGGGATGTGGGACAGCTGGTGAACACTGAAGCTTTCTTT. Encoded protein: CASSWDVGQLVNTEAFF.

The chain carries TRBV5-1 and TRBJ1-1, with TRBD1 as a possible D gene (6 bases). The CDR3 sequence is 15 residues long. CDR1 and CDR2 from the germline V gene are SGHRS and YFSETQ. V was cut by 4 bases and J by 4 bases, with 17 bases left in between. Here the CDR3 DNA reads TGCGCCAGCAGCCCCTCCGGGGGGGCAGGCACTGAAGCTTTCTTT. As protein: CASSPSGGAGTEAFF.

The CDR3 DNA follows: TGTGCCAGTAGTATTACAGGGAGGGGACAGCCCCAGCATTTT. Amino acids: CASSITGRGQPQHF. The rearrangement uses TRBV19 and TRBJ1-5, with TRBD1 as a possible D gene (6 bases). CDR3 size: 14 residues. V lost 3 bases and J lost 7, with 13 bases in between. The germline V gene has CDR1 LNHDA and CDR2 SQIVND (reference sequence).

V gene TRBV7-9 combines with J gene TRBJ2-7, with TRBD1 identical over 8 bases. This CDR3 comprises 16 residues. Germline V CDR1 and CDR2: SEHNR, FQNEAQ (reference sequence). Trimming cost V 5 bases and J 2 bases; bases outside gene matches: 11. The CDR3 region has the DNA TGTGCCAGCAGCCGGGGGCTCAGGGGGCAGGCCTACGAGCAGTACTTC. It translates to CASSRGLRGQAYEQYF.

This clone was counted a single time. This chain links TRBV6-5 with TRBJ2-6, with D hard to call. Trimming stripped 4 bases from V and 0 bases from J, with 10 bases between. The CDR3 runs to 16 residues. Germline V gene lookup returns CDR1 MNHEY and CDR2 SVGAGI. The CDR3 DNA follows: TGTGCCAGCAGTTCAGTTTTAAGCTCTGGGGCCAACGTCCTGACTTTC. This codes for CASSSVLSSGANVLTF.

The chain couples TRBV9 to TRBJ2-7; D is ambiguous. The CDR3 has 13 amino acids. Per the germline V gene, CDR1 is SGDLS and CDR2 is YYNGEE. Trimming removed 0 bases at V and 6 bases at J, with 10 bases between. In DNA form, the CDR3 reads TGTGCCAGCAGCGTAGACGACAACACCGAGCAGTACTTC. This sequence encodes CASSVDDNTEQYF.

This clone has only a few counts. The gene calls are TRBV5-1 and TRBJ1-1; 7 nucleotides line up with TRBD1. Germline V gene data show CDR1 as SGHRS and CDR2 as YFSETQ. The CDR3 covers 14 residues. Unmatched junction bases numbered 7, after V lost 4 bases and J lost 4 bases. The CDR3 DNA reads as TGCGCCAGCAGCGTTCAGGGGGTGGTCACTGAAGCTTTCTTT. Protein product: CASSVQGVVTEAFF.